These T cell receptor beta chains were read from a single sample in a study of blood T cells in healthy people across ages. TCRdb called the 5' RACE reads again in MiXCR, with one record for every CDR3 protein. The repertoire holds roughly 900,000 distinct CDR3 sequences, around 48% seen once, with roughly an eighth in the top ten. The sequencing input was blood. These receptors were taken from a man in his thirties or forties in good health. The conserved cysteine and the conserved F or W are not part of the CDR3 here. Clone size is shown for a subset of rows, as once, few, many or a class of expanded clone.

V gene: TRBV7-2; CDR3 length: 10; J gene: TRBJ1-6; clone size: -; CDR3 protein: ASSSKPSPLH
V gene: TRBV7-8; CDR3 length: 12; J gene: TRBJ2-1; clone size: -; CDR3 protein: ASSFGLAGNEQF
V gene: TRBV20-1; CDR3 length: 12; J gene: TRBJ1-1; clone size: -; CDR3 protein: SAREGGRGTEAF
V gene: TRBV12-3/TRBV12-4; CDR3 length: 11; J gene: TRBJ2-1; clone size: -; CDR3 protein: ASSVERGWEQF
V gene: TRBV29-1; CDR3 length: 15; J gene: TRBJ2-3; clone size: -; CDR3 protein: SVALGRQGVGTDTQY
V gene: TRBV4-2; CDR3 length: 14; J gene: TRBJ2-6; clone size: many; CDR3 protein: ASSGGDSSGANVLT
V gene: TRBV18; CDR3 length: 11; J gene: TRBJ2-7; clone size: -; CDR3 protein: ASSPYKEYEQY
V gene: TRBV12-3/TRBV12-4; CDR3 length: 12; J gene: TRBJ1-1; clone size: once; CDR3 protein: ASSPRGGHTEAF
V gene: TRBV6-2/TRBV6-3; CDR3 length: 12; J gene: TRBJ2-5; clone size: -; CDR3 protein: ASSYSDSQETQY
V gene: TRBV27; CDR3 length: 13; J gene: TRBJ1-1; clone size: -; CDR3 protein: ASSLRGISNTEAF
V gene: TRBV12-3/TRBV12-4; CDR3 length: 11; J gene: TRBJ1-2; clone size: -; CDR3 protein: ASSPDSMGGYT
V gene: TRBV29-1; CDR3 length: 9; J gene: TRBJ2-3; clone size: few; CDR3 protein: SVEGLPTQY
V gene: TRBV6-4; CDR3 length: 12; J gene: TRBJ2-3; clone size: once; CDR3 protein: ASRAGGGSDTQY
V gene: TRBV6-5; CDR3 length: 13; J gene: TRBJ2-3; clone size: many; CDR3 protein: ASSYGQGSTDTQY
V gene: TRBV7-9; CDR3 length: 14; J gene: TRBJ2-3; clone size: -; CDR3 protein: ASSLIRLTSTDTQY
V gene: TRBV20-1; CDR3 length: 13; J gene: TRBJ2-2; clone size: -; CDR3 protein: SATPGGSWTGELF
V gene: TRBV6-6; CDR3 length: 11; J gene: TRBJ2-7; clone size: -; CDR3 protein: ASRFRDNYEQY
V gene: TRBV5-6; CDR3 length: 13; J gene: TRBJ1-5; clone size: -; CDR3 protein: ASSLRGLGVTPQH
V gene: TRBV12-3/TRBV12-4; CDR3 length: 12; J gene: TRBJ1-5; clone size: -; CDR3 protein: ASTRTGVNQPQH
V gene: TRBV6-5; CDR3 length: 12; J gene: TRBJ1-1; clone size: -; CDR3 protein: ASSYAPRGTEAF
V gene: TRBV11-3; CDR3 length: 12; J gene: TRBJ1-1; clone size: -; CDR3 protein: ASSSRQGNTEAF
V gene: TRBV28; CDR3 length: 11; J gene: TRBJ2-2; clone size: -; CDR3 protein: ASSVPEAGELF
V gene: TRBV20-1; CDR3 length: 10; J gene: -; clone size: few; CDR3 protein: SAPGQNYEQY
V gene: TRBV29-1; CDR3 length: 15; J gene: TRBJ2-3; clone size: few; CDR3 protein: SVVRQGSLRSTDTQY
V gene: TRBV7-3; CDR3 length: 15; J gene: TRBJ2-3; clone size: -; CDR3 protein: ASSLGLAGGQADTQY
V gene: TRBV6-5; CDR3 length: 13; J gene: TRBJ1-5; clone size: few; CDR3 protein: ASSPGRRSNQPQH
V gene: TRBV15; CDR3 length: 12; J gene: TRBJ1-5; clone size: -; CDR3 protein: ATSRDLGPQPQH
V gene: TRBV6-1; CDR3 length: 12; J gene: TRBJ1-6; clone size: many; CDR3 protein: ASGGSSYNSPLH
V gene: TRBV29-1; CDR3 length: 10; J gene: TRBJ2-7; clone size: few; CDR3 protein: SVEKGTYEQY
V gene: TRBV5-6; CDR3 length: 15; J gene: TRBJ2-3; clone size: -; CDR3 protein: ASSLGASGGPTDTQY
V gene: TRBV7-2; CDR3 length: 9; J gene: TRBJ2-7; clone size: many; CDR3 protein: ASSLSHEQY
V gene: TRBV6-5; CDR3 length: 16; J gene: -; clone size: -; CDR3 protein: ASSYSVVPHRRLYEQY
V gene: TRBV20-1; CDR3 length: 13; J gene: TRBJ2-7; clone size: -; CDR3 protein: SAPGYAAGGYEQY
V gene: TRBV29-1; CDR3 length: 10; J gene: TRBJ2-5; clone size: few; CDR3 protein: SVEDDSLEQY